This TCR beta chain is from a study of blood T cell repertoires in COVID-19. Study-level information: The samples span acute and convalescent COVID-19 from the United States, Italy and Spain. The analysed material was cDNA or gDNA that came from T cells, B-cell-depleted T cells, or PBMCs.

As handled by the study authors: Amplification of reference gene primers provided the estimated nucleated cell counts. Profiling relied on immunoSEQ multiplex PCR, and the TCRdb table lists in-frame clones only, not all of them. V, J and clone size were drawn from that table, and D and trimming were deduced from the DNA. This sample has more than 100,000 clones, with 65% to 90% found just once. This CDR3 spans 13 amino acids. Trimming stripped 6 bases from V and 10 bases from J, with 16 bases between. The sequencing sample was made of peripheral blood. The sequence was collected from a man older than 75 with acute or convalescent COVID-19. The genes are TRBV12-3 or TRBV12-4 and TRBJ2-1; D is perhaps TRBD2 (6 bases). CDR3 sequence: CASRPGTQGEQFF. The DNA for the CDR3 is TGTGCCAGCAGACCCGGGACTCAGGGCGAGCAGTTCTTC.